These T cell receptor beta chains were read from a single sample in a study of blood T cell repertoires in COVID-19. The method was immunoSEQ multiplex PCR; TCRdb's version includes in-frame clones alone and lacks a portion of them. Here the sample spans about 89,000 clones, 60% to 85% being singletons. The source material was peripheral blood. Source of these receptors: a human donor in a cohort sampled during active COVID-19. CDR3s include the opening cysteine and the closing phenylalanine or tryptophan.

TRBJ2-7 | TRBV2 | CASSGLAGVNEQYF
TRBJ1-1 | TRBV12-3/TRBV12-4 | CASSFVGEAFF
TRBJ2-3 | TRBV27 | CASRWRAPTDTQYF
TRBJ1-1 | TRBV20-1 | CSYYSNTEAFF
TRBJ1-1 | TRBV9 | CASSLRDRGNTEAFF
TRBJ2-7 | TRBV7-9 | CASSLYRGGEIPYEQYF
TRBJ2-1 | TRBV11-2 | CASSLYFREGRSEQFF
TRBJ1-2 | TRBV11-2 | CASTLESGNYGYTF
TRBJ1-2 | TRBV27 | CASSPGTVAGYTF
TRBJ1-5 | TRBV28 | CASSPPGQGTQPQHF
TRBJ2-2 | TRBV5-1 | CASSSGTVGGELFF
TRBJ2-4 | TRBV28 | CASSPTGTGRKDF
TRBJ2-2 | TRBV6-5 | CASSHGLANTGELFF
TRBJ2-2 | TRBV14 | CASSQDYRGTGELFF
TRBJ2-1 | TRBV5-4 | CASSKGLAETYNEQFF
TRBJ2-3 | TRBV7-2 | CASSLAAVPTDTQYF
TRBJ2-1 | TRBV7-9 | CASTQEGTGMGEQFF
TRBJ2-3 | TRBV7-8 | CASSQWEDTQYF
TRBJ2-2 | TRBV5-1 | CASSLGDSNTGELFF
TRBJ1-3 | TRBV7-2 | CASSLKDRKNTIYF
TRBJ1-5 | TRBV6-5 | CASRTDSSQGPQHF
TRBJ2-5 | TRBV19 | CASSMGTVETQYF
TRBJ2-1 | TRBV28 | CASSVPVYNEQFF
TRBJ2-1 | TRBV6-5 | CASRPDPSYNEQFF
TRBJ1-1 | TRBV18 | CASSQGGTEAFF
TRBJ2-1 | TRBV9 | CASSVVSGSSYNEQFF
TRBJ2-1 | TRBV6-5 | CASSTDRGGYNEQFF
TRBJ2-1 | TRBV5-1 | CASSPILGDEQFF
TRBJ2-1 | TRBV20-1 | CSARRYNEQFF
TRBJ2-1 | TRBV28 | CASGLAGGLTKAEQFF
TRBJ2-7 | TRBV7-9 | CASSFAGGGYEQYF
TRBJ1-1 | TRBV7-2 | CASSLGPGGLDTEAFF
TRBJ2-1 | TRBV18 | CASSPRKRGQGSNEQFF
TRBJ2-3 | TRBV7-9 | CASSSRGLADTQYF
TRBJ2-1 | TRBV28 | CASSLAGAGRDEQFF
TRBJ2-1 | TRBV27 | CASSSEEVRYFIFSLAGAAHEQFF